The clone carrying this T cell receptor beta chain was seen a handful of times. Profiled with immunoSEQ multiplex PCR; TCRdb holds only in-frame clones, not every one. The repertoire consists of 130,000 or so clones, with roughly 85% occurring once and the leading ten covering 3.5% to 5%. The data derive from a study of blood T cell repertoires in COVID-19. With V trimmed by 5 bases and J by 5 bases, 7 bases remained unmatched. There are 15 residues in the CDR3. The V gene's germline CDR1 is KGHDR and CDR2 SFDVKD. Material: peripheral blood. The sequence came from a human donor in a cohort sampled during active COVID-19. The rearrangement uses TRBV24-1 and TRBJ2-1; TRBD2 aligns across 8 bases. In nucleotides, the CDR3 is TGTGCCACCAGTGGTACGGGGGGGGAGGACAATGAGCAGTTCTTC. Protein sequence: CATSGTGGEDNEQFF.